This T cell receptor (beta chain) stems from a study of blood T cell repertoires in COVID-19. V was clipped by 4 bases and J by 11 bases; unmatched bases: 13. The CDR3 extends over 15 amino acids. Germline V gene sequence: CDR1 KGHSH, CDR2 LQKENI. The table came from immunoSEQ multiplex PCR; TCRdb's copy has only in-frame clones and leaves some out. This sample has around 140,000 clones, with around 84% found just once. This clone was recorded a few times. The clonotype originates from a man in his forties with acute COVID-19. The sequenced material came from PBMCs or T cells enriched from blood (not recorded which). The rearrangement uses TRBV18 and TRBJ1-4; TRBD1 aligns across 7 bases. CDR3 bases: TGTGCCAGCTCACGAGCCGGGGACAGCCTTGGGAAACTGTTTTTT. Translation gives CASSRAGDSLGKLFF.